This T cell receptor beta chain originates from a study of T cells in Graves' hyperthyroidism and ophthalmopathy. Study summary: Any treatment followed the collection of peripheral blood at initial diagnosis.

The CDR3 loop spans 17 amino acids. With 6 bases clipped from V and 7 bases from J, the junction kept 18 bases outside the gene matches. Germline V CDR1 and CDR2: PRHDT, FYEKMQ (reference sequence). Amplification yielded TCR beta CDR3 regions, with RNA transcripts as the source. The HTBI primer set drove a first-round RT-PCR of the TCR CDR3. TCRdb reprocessed the multiplex PCR reads via MiXCR and lists one record per CDR3 protein. The data contain about 700,000 distinct CDR3 sequences, 14% of them singletons. No ophthalmopathy progression within 18 months constituted stable Graves' hyperthyroidism. The hyperthyroidism was newly diagnosed and had lasted under 2 months; the patients were aged 18 to 65. Around 10 ml of fresh peripheral blood supplied the PBMCs.

The sample taken for sequencing was blood. The sequence came from a young woman with Graves' hyperthyroidism. The chain recombines TRBV13 with TRBJ2-3; 8 bases are a match to TRBD2. CDR3 coding DNA: TGTGCCAGCAGGGCATATAGTAGCGGGACGCCGGGGAATACGCAGTATTTT. This encodes CASRAYSSGTPGNTQYF.